This T cell receptor (beta chain) was retrieved from a study of blood T cell repertoires in COVID-19. Trimming removed 0 bases from V and 4 bases from J, with 14 bases in between. The CDR3 totals 16 residues. Repertoires were generated with immunoSEQ multiplex PCR, while TCRdb's copy carries only in-frame clones and drops some. The sample has about 180,000 clones; approximately 84% are singletons. Everyone who took part was about 18 to 90 years old, and they came from 20 to 25 US areas. Grouping used clinical history reported by participants in a survey and questionnaire. Cohort 3 donors were reported recovered after two negative PCRs, clearance, or symptom resolution.

The chain links TRBV5-3 to TRBJ1-5; D is undetermined. TRBV5-3 carries the ORF label, with uncertain function. Sequencing was performed on PBMCs or T cells enriched from blood (not recorded which). The receptor was isolated from a woman aged 45-60 years who had recovered from COVID-19. This CDR3 reads CARSLECLSGNQPQHF. In DNA form, the CDR3 reads TGTGCCAGAAGCTTGGAATGTTTATCGGGGAATCAGCCCCAGCATTTT.